The 3 T cell receptor beta chains presented below share a single source sample, sequenced in a study of blood T cell repertoires in COVID-19 (dated by TCRdb to the early 2020s). Receptor amplification or capture employed the immunoSEQ multiplex PCR assay. The clones in this table, taken by TCRdb from immuneACCESS, are in-frame only. Not every clone is retained; where verified, under half of the shortfall comes from an unresolved V gene, and the cause of the rest is unknown. A total of 190,000 or so clones appear in this sample, 75% to 85% of them only once. Jointly, the top ten make up 10% to 15% of the sample. Sequencing was performed on PBMCs or T cells enriched from blood (not recorded which). Receptors were obtained from a man in his forties who had recovered from COVID-19.

The chain has TRBV20-1 and TRBJ2-3; a weak D match, TRBD2 (5 bases). CDR1 and CDR2 from the germline V gene are DFQATT and SNEGSKA (reference sequence). The CDR3 covers 15 residues. Trimming took off 3 bases at V and 0 bases at J, with 13 bases between the two ends. The CDR3 here is CSASERRSSTDTQYF. Here the CDR3 DNA reads TGCAGTGCTAGTGAGCGGCGCTCTAGCACAGATACGCAGTATTTT.

The table lists this clone with a count of one. The V gene is TRBV6-5, the J gene TRBJ2-4; perhaps TRBD1 as D (5 bases). The CDR3 extends over 14 amino acids. The V end lost 6 bases, the J end lost 0 bases, and 9 bases lay between the germline ends. Looked up from germline, CDR1 is MNHEY and CDR2 is SVGAGI. The CDR3 sequence is CASRPQVAKNIQYF. The CDR3 DNA is TGTGCCAGCAGACCACAGGTAGCCAAAAACATTCAGTACTTC.

V usage is TRBV6-5 and J usage is TRBJ1-1; maybe TRBD1 (5 bases). This CDR3 region has 13 residues. Germline lookup yields CDR1 MNHEY and CDR2 SVGAGI. Deletions cut 0 bases from V and 3 bases from J, with 5 bases between. DNA for the CDR3: TGTGCCAGCAGTTACTCCAGGGACACTGAAGCTTTCTTT. Encoded protein: CASSYSRDTEAFF.